The clone carrying this T cell receptor (beta chain) appeared many times. The data originate from a study of human T cells and chemical hapten exposure. As originally analysed: Individual samples carried between about 23,224 and 700,000 TCRs, with 95,638 as the median. Via MiXCR, TCRdb re-called the RACE reads, giving one row per CDR3 protein. It is TCRdb's table, rather than the study itself, that gives the V and J calls and clone size. The sample shows roughly 50,000 distinct CDR3 sequences, approximately 10% of them seen only once. Trimming took off 1 base at V and 4 bases at J, with 10 bases between the two ends. The CDR3 has 15 residues. The germline gives CDR1 LGHNA, CDR2 YSLEER. The time point is: patch test 1, 2 weeks after DPC sensitization. Treatment described: therapeutic diphenylcyclopropenone sensitization with weekly scalp DPC. The template was total RNA from unfractionated whole blood.

The rearrangement links TRBV4-3 to TRBJ1-4; D gene unclear. Sequencing used whole blood, obtained in connection with sensitization to the hapten diphenylcyclopropenone (DPC). This receptor was obtained from a woman in her 40s with alopecia areata. Some clones in this sample may be carry-over from other donors' samples. The CDR3 DNA reads as TGCGCCAGCAGCCAAGGATCCGGAGATAATGAAAAACTGTTTTTT. Protein: CASSQGSGDNEKLFF.